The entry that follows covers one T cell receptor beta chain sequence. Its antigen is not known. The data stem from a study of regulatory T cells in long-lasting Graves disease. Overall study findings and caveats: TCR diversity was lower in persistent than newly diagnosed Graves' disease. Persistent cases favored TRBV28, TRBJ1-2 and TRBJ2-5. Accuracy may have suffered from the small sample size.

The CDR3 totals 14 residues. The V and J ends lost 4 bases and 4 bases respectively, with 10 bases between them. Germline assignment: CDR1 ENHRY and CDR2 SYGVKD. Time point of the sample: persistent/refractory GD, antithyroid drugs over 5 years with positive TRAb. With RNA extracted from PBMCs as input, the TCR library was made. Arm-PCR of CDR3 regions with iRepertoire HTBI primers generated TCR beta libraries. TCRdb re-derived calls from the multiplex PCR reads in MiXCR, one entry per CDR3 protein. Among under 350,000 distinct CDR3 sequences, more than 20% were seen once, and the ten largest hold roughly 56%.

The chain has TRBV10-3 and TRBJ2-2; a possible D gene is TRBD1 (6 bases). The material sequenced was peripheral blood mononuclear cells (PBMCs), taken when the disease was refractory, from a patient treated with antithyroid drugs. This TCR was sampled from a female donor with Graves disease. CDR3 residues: CAISGEQGTGELFF. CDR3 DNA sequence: TGTGCCATCAGTGGCGAACAGGGCACCGGGGAGCTGTTTTTT.